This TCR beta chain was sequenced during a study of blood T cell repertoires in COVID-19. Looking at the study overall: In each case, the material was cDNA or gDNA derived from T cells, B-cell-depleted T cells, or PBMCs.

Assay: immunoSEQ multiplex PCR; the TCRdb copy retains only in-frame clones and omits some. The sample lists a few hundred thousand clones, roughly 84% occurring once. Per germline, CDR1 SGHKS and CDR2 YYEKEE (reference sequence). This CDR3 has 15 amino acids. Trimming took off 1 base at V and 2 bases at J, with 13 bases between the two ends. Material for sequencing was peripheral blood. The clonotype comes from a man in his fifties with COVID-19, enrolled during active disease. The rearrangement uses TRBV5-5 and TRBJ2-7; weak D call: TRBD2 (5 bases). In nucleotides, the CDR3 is TGTGCCAGCAGCTTGAACGGGGAGTCCCCCTACGAGCAGTACTTC. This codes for CASSLNGESPYEQYF.